This T cell receptor (beta chain) emerged from a study of Graves' ophthalmopathy and Graves' hyperthyroidism. Study-level points and caveats: The authors also found most expanded thyroid clonotypes above 0.001 frequency in blood.

Germline V CDR1 and CDR2: SGHTA, FQGTGA. The CDR3 has 13 residues. The sequenced template was RNA, covering the TCR beta CDR3 region. Scientists carried out first-round RT-PCR using HTBI primers and then a second-round multiplex PCR. A single record per CDR3 protein comes from TCRdb applying MiXCR to the multiplex PCR reads. The repertoire holds 500,000 to 700,000 distinct CDR3 sequences, with 39% as singletons. Comments on this clonotype: Its antigen remains unidentified.

The chain couples TRBV7-3 to TRBJ2-7; D call uncertain. The J call may be incorrect, as the DNA end agrees better with TRBJ2-1. This receptor was obtained from an adult man with Graves' hyperthyroidism. Material for sequencing was peripheral blood or thyroid tissue (not recorded which). The CDR3 coding sequence is TGTGCCAGCAGCTTGGACCGTAAAAATGAGCAGTTCTTC. Protein product: CASSLDRKNEQFF.